This entry features one T cell receptor beta chain sequence. The target antigen is unknown. This entry is derived from a study of vaccination and CD4 T cells after COVID-19. At the level of the study: Every participant was given two doses of BNT162b2 or mRNA-1273 vaccine.

Study results and caveats: Spike mono-reactivity was shown by 304 of 307 vaccine-specific clones in convalescent patients. Clonotypes reactive to SARS-CoV-2 had a median that went up from approximately 21 to 40, but not significantly.

CDR1 is SGDLS, CDR2 YYNGEE, per germline. This CDR3 contains 13 residues. V shed 0 bases and J shed 3 bases, with 6 bases lying between them. TCRdb reanalysed the PCR reads using MiXCR and keeps one entry per CDR3 protein. The data contain 20,000 to 25,000 distinct CDR3 sequences, roughly 56% of them singletons. The sample was CD4+ T cells from blood, taken before SARS-CoV-2 vaccination. This sequence originates from a human donor who had recovered from COVID-19. V and J are TRBV9 and TRBJ2-5; D not certain. The CDR3 DNA is TGTGCCAGCAGCGTAGTGGCGGAAGAGACCCAGTACTTC. It yields the protein CASSVVAEETQYF.